This TCR beta chain was sequenced in a study of glioma-infiltrating T cells (dated by TCRdb to about 2016). Broadly, across the study: Low-grade gliomas were represented by WHO grade II oligodendrogliomas or astrocytomas, and glioblastomas were represented by WHO grade IV tumors that were sampled at initial rather than recurrent diagnosis. Glioma patients received dexamethasone for six or fewer days before surgery. To measure divergence between tissue and blood T-cell populations, each tissue-infiltrating repertoire was compared with the peripheral blood repertoire of the same patient. The paired cohort comprised three low-grade glioma patients, roughly 8 primary glioblastoma patients and three non-glioma patients contributing non-neoplastic brain tissue. TCR alpha- and beta-chain repertoires were sequenced from glioma tissue, non-neoplastic brain tissue and matched peripheral blood mononuclear cells. For blood libraries, the target was about 4.5- to 10-fold sequencing coverage of some 1 million peripheral T cells.

Surgical brain or tumor specimens were cryofrozen in liquid nitrogen immediately after resection, and peripheral blood cells were collected concurrently. The CDR3 sequence holds 13 residues, the cysteine and phenylalanine included. Only CDR3 DNA is held: 39 bases, read in frame from base 1. CDR1 SGHRS and CDR2 YFSETQ were looked up in the germline V gene. V lost 4 bases and J lost 4 bases; the stretch between them is 9 bases long. This clonotype was picked up one time. Its antigen remains unidentified. There are no base qualities to consult, and no much larger clone falls within one base. A single read offers scant evidence. The full study reports these points: Group comparisons were based on small numbers of patients: three non-neoplastic, three low-grade glioma and 7 to 9 glioblastoma patients. Patients with low tissue-blood divergence were marked by a signature set of shared blood CDR3 motifs, and that set was depleted in highly divergent patients. VJ-independent divergence between tissue and blood was found to be below expectation in non-neoplastic patients but above expectation in all gliomas, particularly low-grade gliomas. Tissue and blood shared very few CDR3 sequences, a result attributed to high CDR3 diversity and limited sampling.

TCR alpha and beta CDR3 regions were amplified with the iRepertoire nested amplicon-rescue multiplex PCR (arm-PCR) platform from RNA. The input for one-step reverse transcription and amplification was about 90-400 ng of tissue mRNA or PBMC total RNA. Following bead purification, Illumina adapters were added by a secondary multiplex PCR, and libraries between 200 and 400 bp were gel-purified. Demultiplexing relied on internal 6-nucleotide barcodes carried by the libraries. Sequencing of the libraries was done on an Illumina MiSeq using 2x220 or 2x250 nucleotide paired-end reads. As for the original processing: FLASH 1.2.11 was used to merge paired reads, and BWA-MEM then aligned the reads to the GRCh37 human genome before TRA and TRB reads were extracted. V and J assignment used an IMGT-derived reference of cassette sequences and CDR3 motifs that included pseudogenes. Reads were translated in three frames, and productive CDR3s were defined by a C…FGXG motif without stop codons. Unique combinations of V-J cassette pair and CDR3 amino acid sequence were defined as clonotypes. Filtering of reads was based on Hamming distance, with the threshold set by the sequence error rate of each sample in mapped regions. TCRdb itself trimmed the public reads at Q25 with fastp, ran MiXCR and retained productive beta chains. Rows are combined by CDR3 protein, so each entry shows the most common genes and DNA. The V and J calls shown here were made by TCRdb, not taken from the authors' results. This sample comprises more than 350,000 distinct CDR3 sequences, 41% of them detected only once. The ten largest account for around 12% of the sample.

Sequenced material: glioma tissue, nonneoplastic brain tissue, or PBMCs (not recorded which). The sequence joins TRBV5-1 to TRBJ1-3; the D gene is perhaps TRBD1, on 6 matching bases. This sequence was found in a human donor with low-grade glioma or glioblastoma, undergoing nonglioma brain surgery, or in good health (not recorded which). For the CDR3, the sequence is CASSSGQGNTIYF. The DNA sequence reads TGCGCCAGCAGCAGTGGACAGGGAAACACCATATATTTT.